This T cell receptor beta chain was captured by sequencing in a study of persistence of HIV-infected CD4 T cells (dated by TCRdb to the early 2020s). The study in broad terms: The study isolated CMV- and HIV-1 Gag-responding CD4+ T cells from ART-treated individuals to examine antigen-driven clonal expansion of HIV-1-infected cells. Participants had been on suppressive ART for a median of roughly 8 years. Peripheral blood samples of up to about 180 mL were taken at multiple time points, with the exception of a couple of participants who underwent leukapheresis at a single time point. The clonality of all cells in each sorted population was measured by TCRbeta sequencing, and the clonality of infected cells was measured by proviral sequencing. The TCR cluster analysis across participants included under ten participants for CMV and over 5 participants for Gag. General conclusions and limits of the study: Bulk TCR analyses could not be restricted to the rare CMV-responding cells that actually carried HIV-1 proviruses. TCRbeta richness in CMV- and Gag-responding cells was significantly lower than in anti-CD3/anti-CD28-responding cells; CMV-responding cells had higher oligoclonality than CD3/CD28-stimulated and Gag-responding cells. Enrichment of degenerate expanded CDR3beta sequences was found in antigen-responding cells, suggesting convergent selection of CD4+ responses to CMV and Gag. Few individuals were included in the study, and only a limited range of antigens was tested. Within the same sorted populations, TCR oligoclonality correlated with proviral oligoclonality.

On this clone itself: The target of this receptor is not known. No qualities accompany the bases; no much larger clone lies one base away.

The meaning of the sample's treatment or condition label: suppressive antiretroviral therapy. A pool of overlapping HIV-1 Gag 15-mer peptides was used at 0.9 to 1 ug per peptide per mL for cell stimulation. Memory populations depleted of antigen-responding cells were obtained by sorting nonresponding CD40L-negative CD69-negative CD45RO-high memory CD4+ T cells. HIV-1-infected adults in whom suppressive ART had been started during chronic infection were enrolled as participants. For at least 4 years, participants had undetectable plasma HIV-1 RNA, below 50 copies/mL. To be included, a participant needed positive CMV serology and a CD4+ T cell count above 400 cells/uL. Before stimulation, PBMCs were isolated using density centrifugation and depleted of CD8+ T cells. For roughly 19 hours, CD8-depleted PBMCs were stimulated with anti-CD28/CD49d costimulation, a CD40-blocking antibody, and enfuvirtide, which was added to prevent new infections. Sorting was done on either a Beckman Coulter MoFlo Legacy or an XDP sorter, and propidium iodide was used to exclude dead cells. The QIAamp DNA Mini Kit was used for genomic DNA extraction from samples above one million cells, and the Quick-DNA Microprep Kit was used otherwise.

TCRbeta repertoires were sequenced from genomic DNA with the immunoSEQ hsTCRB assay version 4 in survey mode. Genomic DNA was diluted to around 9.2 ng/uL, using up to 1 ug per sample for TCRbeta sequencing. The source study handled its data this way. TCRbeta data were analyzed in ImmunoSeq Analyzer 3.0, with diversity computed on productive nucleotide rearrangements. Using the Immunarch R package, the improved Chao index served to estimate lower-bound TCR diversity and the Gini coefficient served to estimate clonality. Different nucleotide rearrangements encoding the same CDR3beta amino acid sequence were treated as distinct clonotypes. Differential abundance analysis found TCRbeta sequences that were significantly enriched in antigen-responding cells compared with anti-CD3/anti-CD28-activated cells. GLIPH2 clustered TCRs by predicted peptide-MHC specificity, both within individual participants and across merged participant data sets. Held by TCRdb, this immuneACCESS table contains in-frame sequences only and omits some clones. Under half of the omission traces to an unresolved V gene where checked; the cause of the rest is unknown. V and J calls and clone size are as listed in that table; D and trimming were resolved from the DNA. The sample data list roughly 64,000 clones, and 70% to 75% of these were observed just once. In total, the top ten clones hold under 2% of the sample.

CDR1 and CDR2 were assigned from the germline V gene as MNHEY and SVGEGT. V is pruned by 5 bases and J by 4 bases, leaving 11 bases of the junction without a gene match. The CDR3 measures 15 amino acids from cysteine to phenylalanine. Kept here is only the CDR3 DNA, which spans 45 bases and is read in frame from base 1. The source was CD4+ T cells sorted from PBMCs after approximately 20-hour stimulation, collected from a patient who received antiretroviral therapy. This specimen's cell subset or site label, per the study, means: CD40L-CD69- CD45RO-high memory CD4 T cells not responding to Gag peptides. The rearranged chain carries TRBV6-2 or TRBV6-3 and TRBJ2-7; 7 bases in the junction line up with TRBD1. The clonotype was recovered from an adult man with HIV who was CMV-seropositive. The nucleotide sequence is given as TGTGCCAGCAGTAGACAGGGTGTTGGGTTATACGAGCAGTACTTC. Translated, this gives CASSRQGVGLYEQYF.